This T cell receptor (beta chain) was captured in a study of cytomegalovirus exposure and HLA in healthy donors. Vbeta (60) and Jbeta (13) primers were used in the PCR. The assay was immunoSEQ multiplex PCR, and TCRdb's table has in-frame clones only and misses some. The sample lists 150,000 to 200,000 clones; around 85% were seen once. Sequencing was performed on PBMCs. The sequence came from a boy aged 2 to 10 in good health and CMV-seronegative.

The CDR3: CASSRDRAYNEQFF. The DNA for the CDR3 is TGTGCCAGCAGCCGGGACAGGGCCTACAATGAGCAGTTCTTC. The genes are TRBV11-2 and TRBJ2-1; 9 bases are shared with TRBD1. Germline trimming cut 5 bases from V and 2 bases from J; bases unmatched to any gene: 1. CDR1 is SGHAT, CDR2 FQNNGV, per germline. The length of the CDR3 is 14 residues.